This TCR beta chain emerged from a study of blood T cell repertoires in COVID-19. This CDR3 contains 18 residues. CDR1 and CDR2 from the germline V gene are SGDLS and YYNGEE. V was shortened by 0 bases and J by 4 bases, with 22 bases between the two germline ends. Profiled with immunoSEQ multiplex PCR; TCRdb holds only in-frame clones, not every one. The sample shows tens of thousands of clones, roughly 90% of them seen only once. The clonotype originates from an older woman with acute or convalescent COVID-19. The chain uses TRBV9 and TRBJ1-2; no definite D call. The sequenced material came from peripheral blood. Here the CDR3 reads CASSVDVPNPPLVYGYTF. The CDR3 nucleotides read TGTGCCAGCAGCGTAGACGTGCCAAATCCCCCACTCGTCTATGGCTACACCTTC.